A selection of T cell receptor beta chains follows, all from one sample in a study of technical replicates of blood from four donors. TCRdb's copy holds only in-frame clones and misses some; the assay was immunoSEQ multiplex PCR. The data hold 75,000 to 100,000 clones, with about 94% observed a single time. Material for sequencing was T cells isolated from PBMCs. The receptors derive from a human donor in good health. Both conserved end residues are part of each CDR3. Fields, in order: D gene, clone size, V gene, J gene, CDR3 DNA, CDR3 protein. The D gene is left open where the match is weak. Clone size, where shown, is once, few, many, or a class for clones that have expanded.

-	once	TRBV6-6	TRBJ2-7	TGTGCCAGCACCTATTTTCAAACAGGGAGCGAGCAGTACTTC	CASTYFQTGSEQYF
TRBD2	once	TRBV10-2	TRBJ2-3	TGCGCCAGCAGTGGGAGTAGCGGGAGAGGGAAGGTAGACACAGATACGCAGTATTTT	CASSGSSGRGKVDTDTQYF
TRBD1	-	TRBV6-6	TRBJ2-1	TGTGCCAGCAGTATCGGGACAGGGGTTTACAATGAGCAGTTCTTC	CASSIGTGVYNEQFF
TRBD1	-	TRBV7-6	TRBJ2-7	TGTGCCAGCAGCTTAGGGACAGGGGGTACCTACGAGCAGTACTTC	CASSLGTGGTYEQYF
TRBD2	-	TRBV28	TRBJ2-7	TGTGCCAGCAGTTTACAGCGGGAGGCCCTCCACGAGCAGTACTTC	CASSLQREALHEQYF
-	-	TRBV11-3	TRBJ2-6	TGTGCCAGCAGCTCGCCGACAGGGGCCAACGTCCTGACTTTC	CASSSPTGANVLTF
TRBD2	-	TRBV15	TRBJ2-7	TGTGCCACCAGCACACTAGCGGGGATAAGCTCCTACGAGCAGTACTTC	CATSTLAGISSYEQYF
TRBD1	once	TRBV27	TRBJ2-5	TGTGCCAGCAGTCCCGGGACAGGCGAGTGGGAGACCCAGTACTTC	CASSPGTGEWETQYF
TRBD1	-	TRBV9	TRBJ1-1	TGTGCCAGCAGCGTCGGGACAGCGCAGGAAGCTTTCTTT	CASSVGTAQEAFF
TRBD1	-	TRBV2	TRBJ2-3	TGTGCCAGCAGTCCGAGGACAGGGGAAGCAGATACGCAGTATTTT	CASSPRTGEADTQYF
-	-	TRBV13	TRBJ2-7	TGTGCCAGCAGCCGATGGACAGAAAGGGACGAGCAGTACTTC	CASSRWTERDEQYF
TRBD2	-	TRBV11-2	TRBJ2-7	TGTGCCAGCAGCTTGGGGGGGATCTACGAGCAGTACTTC	CASSLGGIYEQYF
-	-	TRBV27	TRBJ2-1	TGTGCCACTGTGAGCGGGTGGTCCTACAATGAGCAGTTCTTC	CATVSGWSYNEQFF
-	-	TRBV4-1	TRBJ2-2	TGCGCCAGCAGCCCTCTCCATGAGGACACCGGGGAGCTGTTTTTT	CASSPLHEDTGELFF
-	-	TRBV6-5	TRBJ1-3	TGTGCCAGCAGTTACTCGGGCGGGGCCCGAAACACCATATATTTT	CASSYSGGARNTIYF
TRBD2	-	TRBV5-1	TRBJ2-1	TGCGCCAGCAGCTTTAGCGGGGCTGAGCAGTTCTTC	CASSFSGAEQFF
-	-	TRBV28	TRBJ1-1	TGTGCCAGCAGTTCCCCCCTTCGGGACAAGAACACTGAAGCTTTCTTT	CASSSPLRDKNTEAFF
-	once	TRBV4-1	TRBJ1-2	TGCGCCAGCAGCCTCGTGGTCCGGGACATTGACGGAAATGGCTACACCTTC	CASSLVVRDIDGNGYTF
TRBD1	-	TRBV14	TRBJ2-5	TGTGCCAGCAGCCAAGATATCGGCAGGGGGATACAAGAGACCCAGTACTTC	CASSQDIGRGIQETQYF
TRBD1	once	TRBV9	TRBJ2-5	TGTGCCAGCAGCACGACAGGGGGCTCAGAGACCCAGTACTTC	CASSTTGGSETQYF
-	-	TRBV7-9	TRBJ1-1	TGTGCCAGCAGCTTCTTTGGGTATTACGACAGACAGAACACTGAAGCTTTCTTT	CASSFFGYYDRQNTEAFF
TRBD2	-	TRBV7-9	TRBJ2-1	TGTGCCAGCAGTTCTACGGGGGGGCCTCTCAATGAGCAGTTCTTC	CASSSTGGPLNEQFF
TRBD2	-	TRBV4-1	TRBJ2-7	TGCGCCAGCAGCCAACCACTAGCGGGGTCCTACGAGCAGTACTTC	CASSQPLAGSYEQYF
TRBD1	-	TRBV6-5	TRBJ1-5	TGTGCCAGCAGCCCTGGGACAGGGAATCAGCCCCAGCATTTT	CASSPGTGNQPQHF
TRBD2	-	TRBV27	TRBJ2-6	TGTGCCAGCAGTTTGCTAGCGGGGCCTGGGGCCAACGTCCTGACTTTC	CASSLLAGPGANVLTF
-	-	TRBV6-1	TRBJ2-5	TGTGCCAGCAGTGAAGAATCCGTGACCCAGTACTTC	CASSEESVTQYF
TRBD2	-	TRBV5-4	TRBJ2-7	TGTGCCAGCAGCTTGGGACTAGCGGGAACCGAGCAGTACTTC	CASSLGLAGTEQYF
TRBD1	-	TRBV7-9	TRBJ1-2	TGTGCCAGCAGCCTCACCGACAGGGGGCAAGGTGGCTACACCTTC	CASSLTDRGQGGYTF
TRBD1	-	TRBV6-5	TRBJ2-4	TGTGCCAGCAGGCCTCGACAGGGGGAGAGGGGCATTCAGTACTTC	CASRPRQGERGIQYF
-	-	TRBV29-1	TRBJ2-3	TGCAGCGCCCCCCACACAGATACGCAGTATTTT	CSAPHTDTQYF
TRBD2	-	TRBV5-1	TRBJ2-5	TGCGCCAGCAGCTTGGTTCTAGCGGGAGGGTCCTTTGGGGAGACCCAGTACTTC	CASSLVLAGGSFGETQYF
TRBD1	-	TRBV27	TRBJ2-7	TGTGCCAGCAGTTTTTTGGGACAGGGGAGACCCTACGAGCAGTACTTC	CASSFLGQGRPYEQYF
-	-	TRBV5-4	TRBJ2-1	TGTGCCAGCAGCGTCCGGGGGGCCGAGGAGCAGTTCTTC	CASSVRGAEEQFF
-	-	TRBV13	TRBJ1-6	TGTGCCAGCAGCTTAGGAAGGGGTTCAGTTTCACCCCTCCACTTT	CASSLGRGSVSPLHF
TRBD1	-	TRBV28	TRBJ1-2	TGTGCCAGCAGCCCGACAGGGGGCTATGGCTACACCTTC	CASSPTGGYGYTF
-	-	TRBV6-1	TRBJ1-5	TGTGCCAGCAGTGAACCGGGAAGCGGTAGGAAAAATCAGCCCCAGCATTTT	CASSEPGSGRKNQPQHF
-	once	TRBV6-5	TRBJ1-6	TGTGCCAGCAGTTACCCCGACAGGAGGTCACCCCTCCACTTT	CASSYPDRRSPLHF
TRBD1	-	TRBV11-3	TRBJ2-5	TGTGCCAGCACCAAAACAGGGGGACCGTACCAAGAGACCCAGTACTTC	CASTKTGGPYQETQYF
-	-	TRBV27	TRBJ1-1	TGTGCCAGCAGTCTATCAAAAACGAGGAGGACTGAAGCTTTCTTT	CASSLSKTRRTEAFF
TRBD2	-	TRBV6-1	TRBJ2-7	TGTGCCAGCAGTGAGAGCGGGATTTCCTACGAGCAGTACTTC	CASSESGISYEQYF
-	-	TRBV11-2	TRBJ2-5	TGTGCCAGCAGCGCTTATAGCATATCCGCCCAAGAGACCCAGTACTTC	CASSAYSISAQETQYF
-	few	TRBV21-1	TRBJ2-2	TGTGCCAGCAGTCAAGAGGGGGCGCCCAATCTCGCGGTAGCGGGAGAGATGGGGGAGCTGTTTTTT	CASSQEGAPNLAVAGEMGELFF
-	-	TRBV4-1	TRBJ1-1	TGCGCCAGCAGCCAACCTAACACAGGGATGAACACTGAAGCTTTCTTT	CASSQPNTGMNTEAFF
TRBD1	-	TRBV5-1	TRBJ1-1	TGCGCCAGCAGCACCGGACAGGGGGGAATGAACACTGAAGCTTTCTTT	CASSTGQGGMNTEAFF
-	-	TRBV5-6	TRBJ2-7	TGTGCCAGCAGCTCCAACTCCTACGAGCAGTACTTC	CASSSNSYEQYF
-	few	TRBV2	TRBJ1-3	TGTGCCAGTGCGGACTTCTTAAAGGAGCCTGGAAACACCATATATTTT	CASADFLKEPGNTIYF
TRBD1	-	TRBV2	TRBJ1-2	TGTGCCACTAGGACAGGACCCTTTGCTGGCTACACCTTC	CATRTGPFAGYTF
TRBD1	-	TRBV18	TRBJ2-3	TGTGCCAGCTCACCTCGGGACAGCCAATACCTATACACAGATACGCAGTATTTT	CASSPRDSQYLYTDTQYF
-	-	TRBV6-6	TRBJ1-2	TGTGCCAGCAGTTTAGGGGTTCGGCGTGGCTACACCTTC	CASSLGVRRGYTF
TRBD2	-	TRBV4-2	TRBJ2-5	TGTGCCAGCAGCCAAGTCCCCACTAGCGGGGGGGCCCGGGCGTTTCCCCAAGAGACCCAGTACTTC	CASSQVPTSGGARAFPQETQYF
TRBD1	-	TRBV23-1	TRBJ1-1	TGCGCCAGCAGTCAATCGTATTTAGGGGGCAAACGGTACACTGAAGCTTTCTTT	CASSQSYLGGKRYTEAFF
TRBD1	-	TRBV29-1	TRBJ2-7	TGCAGCGTTGCGGGACAGGGTAACTACGAGCAGTACTTC	CSVAGQGNYEQYF
TRBD1	once	TRBV6-5	TRBJ2-7	TGTGCCAGCCGGGACAGGGGCCCCTACGAGCAGTACTTC	CASRDRGPYEQYF
TRBD1	-	TRBV7-9	TRBJ2-5	TGTGCCAGCAGCACATGGACAGGGGATTCAGAGACCCAGTACTTC	CASSTWTGDSETQYF